The 10 T cell receptor beta chains reported below all come from one sample, sequenced in a study of Graves' ophthalmopathy and Graves' hyperthyroidism. RNA transcripts provided the template for amplifying TCR beta CDR3 regions. First-round RT-PCR employed HTBI primers, with a second-round multiplex PCR after it. Each CDR3 protein is one row after TCRdb ran MiXCR on the multiplex PCR reads. The data contain about 210,000 distinct CDR3 sequences, around 30% of them singletons. Sequencing input: peripheral blood. All receptors derive from a man aged 45-65 years with Graves' ophthalmopathy.

In DNA form, the CDR3 reads TGCAGTGCTAGAGATTCCCTGTCGAACACCGGGGAGCTGTTTTTT. This translates into CSARDSLSNTGELFF. V and J are TRBV20-1 and TRBJ2-2; D is undetermined. The CDR3 is made up of 15 amino acids. CDR1 DFQATT and CDR2 SNEGSKA come from the germline V gene (reference sequence). V was pared by 0 bases and J by 0 bases, with 8 bases between.

This clonotype was seen at least ten times. This chain links TRBV28 with TRBJ2-2, with D possibly TRBD2 on 6 matching bases. This CDR3 has 15 amino acids. Trimming shortened V by 4 bases and J by 4 bases, and 13 bases separated the two germline ends. Germline V lookup: CDR1 MDHEN, CDR2 SYDVKM. CDR3 loop: CASSWERERTGELFF. CDR3 DNA sequence: TGTGCCAGCAGTTGGGAACGGGAGCGCACCGGGGAGCTGTTTTTT. Together with reference TRBV28 and TRBJ2-2, the CDR3 gives the full variable domain: DVKVTQSSRYLVKRTGEKVFLECVQDMDHENMFWYRQDPGLGLRLIYFSYDVKMKEKGDIPEGYSVSREKKERFSLILESASTNQTSMYLCASSWERERTGELFFGEGSRLTVL.

This clonotype was picked up many times. The chain employs TRBV12-3 or TRBV12-4 and TRBJ2-7; possibly TRBD2 for D (5 bases). V lost 3 bases, J lost 2 bases, and 17 bases lay in between. This CDR3 comprises 16 residues. CDR3 DNA sequence: TGTGCCAGCAGTTTCGGGGTAGGGTCGGTAGCCTACGAGCAGTACTTC. This sequence encodes CASSFGVGSVAYEQYF.

This chain uses TRBV6-2 or TRBV6-3 with TRBJ2-7; TRBD2 matches 8 bases. The CDR3 spans 17 residues. With 5 bases clipped from V and 5 bases from J, the junction kept 17 bases outside the gene matches. Germline V gene lookup returns CDR1 MNHEY and CDR2 SVGEGT. In DNA form, the CDR3 reads TGTGCCAGCAGTGTGTACTATTTCCAGCGGGAGTGGGACGAGCAGTACTTC. It specifies CASSVYYFQREWDEQYF.

This clonotype appeared many times. Mismatch with germline at one junction end may stem from a read error. The chain uses TRBV3-1 and TRBJ1-6; 9 bases agree with TRBD1. CDR3 size: 14 residues. Germline assignment: CDR1 LGHDT and CDR2 YNNKEL (reference sequence). The CDR3 DNA is TGCGCCAGCAGACAGACAGGGGGACATTCACCCCTCCACTTT. Translating it yields CASRQTGGHSPLHF.

The V and J genes are TRBV6-4 and TRBJ2-7; TRBD1 matches 10 bases. V was clipped by 5 bases and J by 7 bases; unmatched bases: 11. Germline CDR1 MRHNA, CDR2 SNTAGT. The CDR3 has 15 amino acids. CDR3: CASSPRQGAAGEQYF. CDR3 in DNA: TGTGCCAGCAGTCCCCGACAGGGGGCAGCGGGAGAGCAGTACTTC.

This clonotype was seen many times. This chain's CDR3 is CASSGGQGPMNTEAFF. The CDR3 coding sequence is TGTGCCAGCAGCGGAGGACAGGGCCCAATGAACACTGAAGCTTTCTTT. The V and J genes are TRBV9 and TRBJ1-1; TRBD1 matches 8 bases. Per germline, CDR1 SGDLS and CDR2 YYNGEE. The V gene end was trimmed by 3 bases and the J gene end by 0 bases; junction bases not matched to a gene: 7. This CDR3 region has 16 residues.

This clonotype was observed at least ten times. The J gene is TRBJ2-7, the V gene TRBV6-1, with D possibly matching TRBD2 (7 bases). Germline CDR1 is MNHNS and CDR2 is SASEGT. This CDR3 has 12 residues. V was trimmed by 8 bases and J by 4 bases, leaving 12 bases between them. The CDR3 protein is CASGRGDYEQYF. CDR3 nucleotides: TGTGCCAGCGGGAGGGGGGATTACGAGCAGTACTTC.

The chain is built from TRBV12-3 or TRBV12-4 and TRBJ2-5; D is possibly TRBD1 (5 bases). CDR3 length: 12 amino acids. V was cut by 6 bases and J by 7 bases, with 12 bases left in between. The CDR3 reads CASSPLRGTQYF. In nucleotides, the CDR3 is TGTGCCAGCAGCCCCCTAAGGGGGACCCAGTACTTC.

The table lists this clonotype with many counts. V and J are TRBV6-5 and TRBJ1-1; D unresolved. Germline CDR1 is MNHEY and CDR2 is SVGAGI. The length of the CDR3 is 13 residues. V was cut by 2 bases and J by 7 bases, with 11 bases left in between. The CDR3 region has the DNA TGTGCCAGCAGTTACCCGTCATCGGGTGAAGCTTTCTTT. It encodes CASSYPSSGEAFF.